The 20 T cell receptor beta chains listed next were all sequenced from one sample in a study of PD-1 blockade in classical Hodgkin lymphoma. Brentuximab vedotin exposure varied among the patients, all of whom had relapsed after autologous stem cell transplantation. CD4+ T cells were purified from thawed PBMCs by negative selection. Sequenced by immunoSEQ multiplex PCR; TCRdb stores in-frame clones only, minus some. Of 9,500 to 15,000 clones in the sample, around 85% were seen once. The sample in question was CD4+ T cells from blood, obtained at baseline. Receptor source: a human donor with classical Hodgkin lymphoma.

The chain recombines TRBV7-9 with TRBJ2-2, with a tentative D call TRBD1 (6 bases). Between the trimmed V and J ends, which lost 6 bases and 5 bases, there was a span of 25 bases. The CDR3 is 18 amino acids. Germline V gene sequence: CDR1 SEHNR, CDR2 FQNEAQ (reference sequence). CDR3 sequence (DNA): TGTGCCAGCAGACTTCCGCGAATGGGGCAGGGGAAAACCGGGGAGCTGTTTTTT. This encodes CASRLPRMGQGKTGELFF.

The rearrangement links TRBV7-3 to TRBJ2-6; no clear D. V was trimmed by 0 bases and J by 1 base, leaving 7 bases between them. The CDR3 loop spans 16 amino acids. The germline V gene has CDR1 SGHTA and CDR2 FQGTGA. The CDR3 is CASSLTPISGANVLTF. The CDR3 nucleotides read TGTGCCAGCAGCTTAACCCCAATTTCTGGGGCCAACGTCCTGACTTTC. The full variable domain, with the rest looked up from reference TRBV7-3 and TRBJ2-6, is GAGVSQTPSNKVTEKGKYVELRCDPISGHTALYWYRQSLGQGPEFLIYFQGTGAADDSGLPNDRFFAVRPEGSVSTLKIQRTERGDSAVYLCASSLTPISGANVLTFGAGSRLTVL.

This clone was recorded a few times. This rearrangement joins TRBV6-1 to TRBJ2-1; D not resolved. In germline, CDR1 is MNHNS, CDR2 SASEGT. CDR3 size: 12 residues. The germline V and J ends were trimmed by 10 bases and 6 bases, with 13 bases remaining between them. CDR3 DNA sequence: TGTGCCACCTTCGAAGCGCCCAATGAGCAGTTCTTC. Translated: CATFEAPNEQFF.

V is TRBV18 and J is TRBJ1-6, with D possibly matching TRBD1 (5 bases). In germline, CDR1 is KGHSH, CDR2 LQKENI. The CDR3 totals 14 residues. Trimming cost V 2 bases and J 14 bases, with 16 bases left between them. The CDR3 sequence: CASSPNGLQGSLHF. The CDR3 DNA sequence: TGTGCCAGCTCACCAAATGGACTCCAGGGATCCCTCCACTTT.

This sequence joins TRBV18 and TRBJ1-1; no definite D call. CDR1 and CDR2 (germline): KGHSH, LQKENI. The CDR3 has 14 amino acids. Trimming stripped 5 bases from V and 6 bases from J, with 16 bases between. CDR3 loop: CASSYWNVRAEAFF. CDR3 nucleotides: TGTGCCAGCTCATACTGGAATGTAAGGGCTGAAGCTTTCTTT.

The rearrangement joins TRBV4-1 to TRBJ2-7; 8 nucleotides line up with TRBD1. The CDR3 runs to 17 residues. Germline V gene lookup returns CDR1 MGHRA and CDR2 YSYEKL. With V trimmed by 3 bases and J by 7 bases, 17 bases remained unmatched. CDR3 amino acids: CASSQILAGGNLGEQYF. CDR3 coding DNA: TGCGCCAGCAGCCAGATTTTGGCAGGGGGCAATCTAGGAGAGCAGTACTTC.

The chain carries TRBV6-5 and TRBJ1-2; 10 bases agree with TRBD1. The CDR3 is made up of 15 amino acids. The J segment lost 3 bases and the V segment lost 2 bases, leaving 3 bases of the junction unmatched. The V gene's germline CDR1 is MNHEY and CDR2 SVGAGI. CDR3: CASSYLGTGDYGYTF. CDR3 nucleotide sequence: TGTGCCAGCAGTTACCTCGGGACAGGGGACTATGGCTACACCTTC.

The V gene is TRBV28, the J gene TRBJ1-5; D gene uncertain. Trimming took 6 bases from V and 3 from J, leaving 6 bases between them. The germline gives CDR1 MDHEN, CDR2 SYDVKM. The CDR3 is made up of 12 amino acids. The CDR3 region has the DNA TGTGCCAGCAGAGAGACCAATCAGCCCCAGCATTTT. Protein product: CASRETNQPQHF.

The chain links TRBV18 to TRBJ2-7; weak D call: TRBD1 (6 bases). Germline V gene sequence: CDR1 KGHSH, CDR2 LQKENI. This CDR3 has 14 residues. V was trimmed by 2 bases and J by 2 bases, leaving 10 bases between them. CDR3 DNA sequence: TGTGCCAGCTCACCATACGGACAGACCTACGAGCAGTACTTC. It specifies CASSPYGQTYEQYF. The entire variable domain, with the rest obtained from reference TRBV18 and TRBJ2-7, is as follows: NAGVMQNPRHLVRRRGQEARLRCSPMKGHSHVYWYRQLPEEGLKFMVYLQKENIIDESGMPKERFSAEFPKEGPSILRIQQVVRGDSAAYFCASSPYGQTYEQYFGPGTRLTVT.

The chain recombines TRBV5-1 with TRBJ2-5, with 9 bases identical to TRBD2. The CDR3 has 16 residues. Germline loops: CDR1 SGHRS, CDR2 YFSETQ. V was pared by 4 bases and J by 0 bases, with 7 bases of the junction left unmatched. The CDR3 sequence: CASSVGSGGYQETQYF. CDR3 bases: TGCGCCAGCAGCGTGGGGAGCGGGGGGTACCAAGAGACCCAGTACTTC.

This clone has more than one count but fewer than ten. The chain carries TRBV5-4 and TRBJ2-5; TRBD1 might be the D (6 bases). The CDR3 covers 14 residues. The V end lost 4 bases, the J end lost 0 bases, and 10 bases lay between the germline ends. CDR1 and CDR2 (germline): SGHNT, YYREEE (reference sequence). In DNA form, the CDR3 reads TGTGCCAGCAGCCAAGACAGGTACCAAGAGACCCAGTACTTC. It is translated as CASSQDRYQETQYF.

J is TRBJ1-2 and V is TRBV28, with a tentative D call TRBD1 (5 bases). Germline CDR1 reads MDHEN; CDR2 reads SYDVKM. The CDR3 sequence is 12 residues long. V lost 8 bases to trimming and J lost 0 bases, with 7 bases between them. CDR3 in DNA: TGTGCCAGCCGGGGCTCTAACTATGGCTACACCTTC. It encodes CASRGSNYGYTF.

The chain joins TRBV15 to TRBJ2-6; tentative D call: TRBD2 (6 bases). Germline lookup yields CDR1 LNHNV and CDR2 YYDKDF (reference sequence). The CDR3 runs 16 residues. V was clipped by 0 bases and J by 2 bases, with 8 bases between them. The CDR3 region is CATSREEGPGANVLTF. The CDR3 DNA is TGTGCCACCAGCAGAGAGGAGGGTCCTGGGGCCAACGTCCTGACTTTC.

This chain joins TRBV5-4 and TRBJ2-7, with 12 bases fitting TRBD2. Trimming removed 0 bases from V and 4 bases from J; junction bases left unmatched: 2. CDR1 and CDR2 from the germline V gene are SGHNT and YYREEE (reference sequence). The CDR3 is made up of 15 amino acids. The CDR3 region is CASSLGLAGEYEQYF. The CDR3 region has the DNA TGTGCCAGCAGCTTGGGACTAGCGGGGGAGTACGAGCAGTACTTC.

This sequence joins TRBV5-4 and TRBJ2-6, with D unclear. Germline V gives CDR1 SGHNT, CDR2 YYREEE (reference sequence). The CDR3 is made up of 15 amino acids. The V and J ends lost 5 bases and 7 bases respectively, with 16 bases between them. The CDR3 here is CASSYGMGSANVLTF. Written as DNA, the CDR3 is TGTGCCAGCAGTTATGGAATGGGATCCGCCAACGTCCTGACTTTC.

This clone showed up just a few times. The J gene is TRBJ2-3, the V gene TRBV6-5; the D gene is possibly TRBD1 (5 bases). This CDR3 comprises 11 residues. Trimming stripped 8 bases from V and 5 bases from J, with 8 bases between. Germline CDR1 and CDR2: MNHEY and SVGAGI. The CDR3 DNA reads as TGTGCCAGCGCTAGGGGAGATACGCAGTATTTT. Encoded protein: CASARGDTQYF.

This chain connects TRBV28 to TRBJ2-7; D may be TRBD1 (7 bases). Germline V CDR1 and CDR2: MDHEN, SYDVKM. The length of the CDR3 is 15 residues. Trimming stripped 5 bases from V and 4 bases from J, with 18 bases between. The CDR3 loop is CASSRTGGTAYEQYF. The CDR3, as DNA: TGTGCCAGCAGTAGAACGGGCGGGACAGCTTACGAGCAGTACTTC.

This clone was recorded only once. The genes are TRBV4-1 and TRBJ2-5; 8 positions agree with TRBD1. J lost 5 bases, V lost 0 bases, and 11 bases had no gene match. This CDR3 contains 17 residues. Germline V CDR1 and CDR2: MGHRA, YSYEKL. This CDR3 is CASSQDRTDRGDETQYF. CDR3 nucleotides: TGCGCCAGCAGCCAAGATCGGACAGACAGGGGTGATGAGACCCAGTACTTC.

The V gene is TRBV6-1, the J gene TRBJ2-7; possibly TRBD2 for D (5 bases). Germline CDR1 is MNHNS and CDR2 is SASEGT. The CDR3 runs to 13 residues. With 3 bases removed from V and 3 bases from J, the gap between germline ends came to 9 bases. Here the CDR3 reads CASSDGGGYEQYF. CDR3 in DNA: TGTGCCAGCAGTGACGGTGGAGGCTACGAGCAGTACTTC.

This clone was seen just once. The CDR3 nucleotides read TGTGCCAGCAGTGAGGGGTACTCCACCGGGGAGCTGTTTTTT. Amino acid sequence: CASSEGYSTGELFF. This chain links TRBV27 with TRBJ2-2; D assignment may be TRBD1 or TRBD2 (5 bases each). The CDR3 is 14 amino acids. Looked up from germline, CDR1 is MNHEY and CDR2 is SMNVEV (reference sequence). The V gene lost 5 bases and the J gene lost 4 bases, with 11 bases spanning the gap.